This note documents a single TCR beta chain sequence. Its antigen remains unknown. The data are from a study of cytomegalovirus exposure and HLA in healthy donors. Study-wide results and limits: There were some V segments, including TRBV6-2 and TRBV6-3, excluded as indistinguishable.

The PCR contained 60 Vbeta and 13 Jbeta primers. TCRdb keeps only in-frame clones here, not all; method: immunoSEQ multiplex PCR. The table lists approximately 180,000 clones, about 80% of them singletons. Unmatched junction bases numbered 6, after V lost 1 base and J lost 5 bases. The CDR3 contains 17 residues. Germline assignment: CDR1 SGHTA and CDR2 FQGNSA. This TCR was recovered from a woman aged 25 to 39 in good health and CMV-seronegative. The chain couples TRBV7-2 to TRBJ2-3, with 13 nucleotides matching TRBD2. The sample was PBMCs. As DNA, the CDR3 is TGTGCCAGCAGCTTAGACCAACTAGCGGGGGGGCAAGATACGCAGTATTTT. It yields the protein CASSLDQLAGGQDTQYF.